One and the same sample provided the 25 T cell receptor beta chains below, sequenced in a study of blood T cell repertoires in COVID-19. TCRdb's table, derived via immunoSEQ multiplex PCR, lists solely in-frame clones and lacks some. This sample carries around 300,000 clones, almost 85% of them seen once, and the ten largest clones take approximately 7.9%. Sequenced material: peripheral blood. The receptors derive from a human donor in a cohort sampled during active COVID-19.

The chain uses TRBV19 and TRBJ1-1, with a tentative D call TRBD1 (6 bases). Germline V gives CDR1 LNHDA, CDR2 SQIVND (reference sequence). V was trimmed by 7 bases and J by 3 bases, leaving 15 bases between them. The CDR3 runs to 14 residues. The CDR3 loop reads CASTEGVRDTEAFF. CDR3 nucleotide sequence: TGTGCCAGTACCGAGGGGGTACGAGACACTGAAGCTTTCTTT.

V gene TRBV6-5 combines with J gene TRBJ1-6; weak D call: TRBD1 (5 bases). The CDR3 totals 16 residues. V lost 0 bases, J lost 10 bases, and 16 bases lay in between. CDR1 is MNHEY and CDR2 is SVGAGI in the germline V gene. The CDR3 DNA reads as TGTGCCAGCAGTTACTCGAGGCAGGGATTTGGATCACCCCTCCACTTT. Residues: CASSYSRQGFGSPLHF.

The V gene is TRBV7-9, the J gene TRBJ1-2, with D possibly being TRBD1 (6 bases). CDR1 is SEHNR, CDR2 FQNEAQ, per germline (reference sequence). This CDR3 comprises 13 residues. The ends were cut back, 3 bases at V and 8 bases at J, with 13 bases in the middle. For the CDR3, the DNA is TGTGCCAGCAGCTTTCGGGGACACGGGGGCTACACCTTC. Translated, it gives CASSFRGHGGYTF.

This chain uses TRBV6-5 with TRBJ1-1, with TRBD1 as a possible D gene (5 bases). This CDR3 comprises 15 residues. Germline CDR1 MNHEY, CDR2 SVGAGI. V dropped 6 bases and J dropped 1 base, with 15 bases sitting between them. The CDR3 DNA sequence: TGTGCCAGCAGGGGGGGAAATCAAGGGAACACTGAAGCTTTCTTT. Translating gives CASRGGNQGNTEAFF.

The chain carries TRBV24-1 and TRBJ2-1, with TRBD2 matching over 11 bases. The length of the CDR3 is 16 residues. The V gene's germline CDR1 is KGHDR and CDR2 SFDVKD. Trimming took 4 bases from V and 7 from J; bases not matched to a gene: 8. CDR3 DNA sequence: TGTGCCACCAGTGAGTCAGTAGCGGGGGGGCCAAATGAGCAGTTCTTC. Translation: CATSESVAGGPNEQFF.

V is TRBV30 and J is TRBJ2-3; TRBD1 matches at 7 bases. Germline CDR1 is GTSNPN and CDR2 is SVGIG (reference sequence). V was clipped by 3 bases and J by 4 bases; unmatched bases: 10. The CDR3 is made up of 15 amino acids. CDR3 coding DNA: TGTGCCTGGAGCCAAGGACAGGCAATTTCAGATACGCAGTATTTT. As protein: CAWSQGQAISDTQYF. The entire variable domain, with the rest obtained from reference TRBV30 and TRBJ2-3, is as follows: SQTIHQWPATLVQPVGSPLSLECTVEGTSNPNLYWYRQAAGRGLQLLFYSVGIGQISSEVPQNLSASRPQDRQFILSSKKLLLSDSGFYLCAWSQGQAISDTQYFGPGTRLTVL.

The chain is built from TRBV28 and TRBJ2-2, with 7 bases lining up with TRBD2. J was trimmed by 8 bases and V by 11 bases; bases with no gene match: 11. The germline gives CDR1 MDHEN, CDR2 SYDVKM. The CDR3 is 13 amino acids. This CDR3 is CALGPSGAGELFF. CDR3 in DNA: TGTGCCCTCGGACCTAGCGGTGCGGGGGAGCTGTTTTTT. The whole variable domain, filled in from reference TRBV28 and TRBJ2-2, reads DVKVTQSSRYLVKRTGEKVFLECVQDMDHENMFWYRQDPGLGLRLIYFSYDVKMKEKGDIPEGYSVSREKKERFSLILESASTNQTSMYLCALGPSGAGELFFGEGSRLTVL.

The chain has TRBV5-6 and TRBJ1-1; D perhaps matches TRBD1 (5 bases). This CDR3 has 13 residues. Germline assignment: CDR1 SGHDT and CDR2 YYEEEE. V lost 0 bases, J lost 3 bases, and 6 bases lay in between. The CDR3 spells CASSLGTYTEAFF. As DNA, the CDR3 is TGTGCCAGCAGCTTGGGGACATACACTGAAGCTTTCTTT.

This sequence joins TRBV24-1 and TRBJ1-2; perhaps TRBD1 as D (6 bases). V shed 3 bases and J shed 8 bases, with 15 bases lying between them. Germline assignment: CDR1 KGHDR and CDR2 SFDVKD. CDR3 length: 14 amino acids. CDR3 region: CATSDPRQDKGYTF. For the CDR3, the DNA is TGTGCCACCAGTGATCCAAGACAGGATAAAGGCTACACCTTC.

The chain couples TRBV13 to TRBJ2-1, with D possibly being TRBD1 (5 bases). V lost 6 bases and J 7 bases, leaving 19 bases between the germline ends. Germline-derived CDR1 and CDR2 are PRHDT and FYEKMQ (reference sequence). This CDR3 has 15 residues. CDR3 sequence: CASRALSTEKNEQFF. The CDR3, as DNA: TGTGCCAGCAGGGCACTCTCGACAGAGAAAAATGAGCAGTTCTTC.

This clone was recorded only once. This chain joins TRBV6-5 and TRBJ2-7; 8 bases line up with TRBD1. Germline V gives CDR1 MNHEY, CDR2 SVGAGI. The CDR3 has 14 amino acids. Trimming took 6 bases from V and 3 from J; bases not matched to a gene: 7. The CDR3, as DNA: TGTGCCAGCAGGCTGACAGGGGCAGTCTACGAGCAGTACTTC. Protein sequence: CASRLTGAVYEQYF.

The genes are TRBV4-2 and TRBJ2-5, with 13 bases aligning to TRBD2. Per the germline V gene, CDR1 is LGHNA and CDR2 is YNFKEQ. This CDR3 contains 16 residues. V was pared by 0 bases and J by 4 bases, with 2 bases of the junction left unmatched. The CDR3 region is CASSQDTSGGAETQYF. The DNA of the CDR3 is TGTGCCAGCAGCCAAGATACTAGCGGGGGGGCAGAGACCCAGTACTTC.

This clone was counted only a few times. The chain recombines TRBV6-1 with TRBJ2-3; possibly TRBD2 for D (5 bases). V lost 3 bases to trimming and J lost 3 bases, with 13 bases between them. Germline V gene sequence: CDR1 MNHNS, CDR2 SASEGT. This CDR3 region has 15 residues. This CDR3 reads CASSEGGGATDTQYF. Here the CDR3 DNA reads TGTGCCAGCAGTGAGGGCGGAGGTGCAACAGATACGCAGTATTTT.

The rearrangement joins TRBV6-5 to TRBJ1-5; D unclear. Germline CDR1 and CDR2: MNHEY and SVGAGI. The length of the CDR3 is 13 residues. V was cut by 6 bases and J by 4 bases, with 10 bases left in between. CDR3 nucleotides: TGTGCCAGCAGAAAGACATTGAATCAGCCCCAGCATTTT. Protein sequence: CASRKTLNQPQHF.

The rearrangement links TRBV30 to TRBJ1-6, with 8 bases aligning to TRBD1. This CDR3 is 14 amino acids long. The germline V gene encodes CDR1 GTSNPN and CDR2 SVGIG (reference sequence). V dropped 0 bases and J dropped 5; count of bases not matched to a gene: 0. The CDR3 spells CAWSVGQDNSPLHF. CDR3 bases: TGTGCCTGGAGTGTGGGACAGGATAATTCACCCCTCCACTTT.

The chain joins TRBV12-5 to TRBJ1-1; TRBD1 matches 8 bases. This CDR3 has 14 amino acids. Germline trimming cut 4 bases from V and 4 bases from J; bases unmatched to any gene: 5. CDR1 and CDR2 (germline): LGHNT, FRNRAP. CDR3 sequence: CASGSNTGGTEAFF. The CDR3 DNA is TGTGCTAGTGGTTCGAATACAGGGGGCACTGAAGCTTTCTTT.

This clone appeared a single time. The V call is TRBV5-8, the J call TRBJ1-1; TRBD1 matches at 10 bases. Per germline, CDR1 SGHTS and CDR2 YDEGEE. This CDR3 comprises 15 residues. Trimming at V came to 3 bases and at J to 6 bases, leaving 8 bases not matched to a gene. The CDR3 loop reads CASSSPGQGSSEAFF. The DNA for the CDR3 is TGTGCCAGCAGCTCTCCGGGACAGGGGTCTTCTGAAGCTTTCTTT. The entire variable domain, with the rest obtained from reference TRBV5-8 and TRBJ1-1, is as follows: EAGVTQSPTHLIKTRGQQATLRCSPISGHTSVYWYQQALGLGLQFLLWYDEGEERNRGNFPPRFSGRQFPNYSSELNVNALELEDSALYLCASSSPGQGSSEAFFGQGTRLTVV.

This chain uses TRBV7-9 with TRBJ2-1; D possibly corresponds to TRBD2 (5 bases). The length of the CDR3 is 13 residues. The V gene's germline CDR1 is SEHNR and CDR2 FQNEAQ (reference sequence). The germline V and J ends were trimmed by 0 bases and 10 bases, with 10 bases remaining between them. CDR3 sequence reads: CASSLARGWEQFF. CDR3 bases: TGTGCCAGCAGCTTAGCCAGAGGGTGGGAGCAGTTCTTC.

V usage is TRBV30 and J usage is TRBJ1-6; D is ambiguous. The CDR3 extends over 12 amino acids. From germline, CDR1 is GTSNPN and CDR2 SVGIG (reference sequence). Trimming took off 1 base at V and 19 bases at J, with 17 bases between the two ends. In nucleotides, the CDR3 is TGTGCCTGGAGTGAGAGTCCGGACTTAATTCACTTT. Its protein product is CAWSESPDLIHF. The variable domain in full, with the rest retrieved from reference TRBV30 and TRBJ1-6, is SQTIHQWPATLVQPVGSPLSLECTVEGTSNPNLYWYRQAAGRGLQLLFYSVGIGQISSEVPQNLSASRPQDRQFILSSKKLLLSDSGFYLCAWSESPDLIHFGNGTRLTVT.

The chain employs TRBV9 and TRBJ2-5, with D uncertain. CDR3 length equals 17 residues. The germline gives CDR1 SGDLS, CDR2 YYNGEE. Deletions cut 1 base from V and 3 bases from J, with 19 bases between. In nucleotides, the CDR3 is TGTGCCAGCAGCGTATCGGCCGGGTTTGGGTTAAAAGAGACCCAGTACTTC. It specifies CASSVSAGFGLKETQYF.

This clone was counted a few times. CDR3 loop: CATSDAGAPFEKLFF. CDR3 bases: TGTGCCACCAGTGATGCAGGGGCTCCTTTTGAAAAACTGTTTTTT. The V call is TRBV24-1, the J call TRBJ1-4; D might be TRBD1 (6 bases). Germline V gene data show CDR1 as KGHDR and CDR2 as SFDVKD. This CDR3 has 15 amino acids. Trimming took 3 bases from V and 7 from J, leaving 14 bases between them.

This clone was picked up a small number of times. The rearrangement uses TRBV19 and TRBJ1-1; tentatively, D is TRBD1 (5 bases). Germline V gives CDR1 LNHDA, CDR2 SQIVND (reference sequence). The CDR3 covers 14 residues. V lost 5 bases to trimming and J lost 5 bases, with 15 bases between them. The CDR3 nucleotides read TGTGCCAGTAGTGCCGGACACTTTGGGACTGAAGCTTTCTTT. As protein: CASSAGHFGTEAFF.

This clone is a singleton in its sample. The chain uses TRBV11-2 and TRBJ1-3; 8 positions match TRBD1. Germline V gene lookup returns CDR1 SGHAT and CDR2 FQNNGV. Losses at the gene ends were 4 bases for V and 7 bases for J; bases not matched to a gene: 9. This CDR3 spans 15 amino acids. The CDR3 DNA reads as TGTGCCAGCAGCTCCCAGGGACAGGAGGGGAACACCATATATTTT. Amino acids: CASSSQGQEGNTIYF.

This sequence joins TRBV3-1 (or the pseudogene TRBV3-2) and TRBJ1-3, with unresolved D. This CDR3 is built from 12 residues. Germline V lookup: CDR1 LGHDT, CDR2 YNNKEL (reference sequence). V was trimmed by 8 bases and J by 4 bases, leaving 9 bases between them. The CDR3 DNA reads TGTGCCAGCGGCTCTTCAGGAAACACCATATATTTT. Amino acid sequence: CASGSSGNTIYF.

The count of this clone is one. This chain uses TRBV4-1 with TRBJ2-3; 11 bases agree with TRBD2. Trimming cost V 3 bases and J 3 bases; bases outside gene matches: 5. CDR1 is MGHRA and CDR2 is YSYEKL in the germline V gene. The CDR3 consists of 16 residues. The CDR3 bases are TGCGCCAGCAGCCACCGACTAGCGGGGCTTACAGATACGCAGTATTTT. This translates into CASSHRLAGLTDTQYF.